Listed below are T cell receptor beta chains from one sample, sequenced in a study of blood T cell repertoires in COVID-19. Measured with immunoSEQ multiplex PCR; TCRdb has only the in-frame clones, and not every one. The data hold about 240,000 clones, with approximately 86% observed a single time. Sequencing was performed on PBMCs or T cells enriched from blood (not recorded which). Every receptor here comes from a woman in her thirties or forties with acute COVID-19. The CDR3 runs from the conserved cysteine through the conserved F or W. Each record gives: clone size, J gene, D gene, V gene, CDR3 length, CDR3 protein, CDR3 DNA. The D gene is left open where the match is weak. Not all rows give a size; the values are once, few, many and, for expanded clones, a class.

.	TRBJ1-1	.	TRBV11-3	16	CASSLDWGRTNTEAFF	TGTGCCAGCAGCTTAGACTGGGGGCGGACGAACACTGAAGCTTTCTTT
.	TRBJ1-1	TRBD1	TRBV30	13	CAYRQGPNTEAFF	TGTGCCTACCGACAGGGCCCGAACACTGAAGCTTTCTTT
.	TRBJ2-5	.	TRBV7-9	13	CASSLQVRETQYF	TGTGCCAGCAGCTTACAGGTTCGAGAGACCCAGTACTTC
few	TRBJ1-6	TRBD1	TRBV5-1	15	CASSTVPGQGSPLHF	TGCGCCAGCAGCACAGTCCCGGGACAGGGTTCACCCCTCCACTTT
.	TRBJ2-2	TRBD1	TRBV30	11	CAKGQAGELFF	TGTGCCAAAGGACAGGCCGGGGAGCTGTTTTTT
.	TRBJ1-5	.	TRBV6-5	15	CASSSRERGNQPQHF	TGTGCCAGCAGTAGCAGGGAACGCGGCAATCAGCCCCAGCATTTT
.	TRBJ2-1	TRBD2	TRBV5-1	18	CASTSGTSGPNRHNEQFF	TGCGCCAGCACCTCCGGGACTAGCGGGCCGAACCGTCACAATGAGCAGTTCTTC
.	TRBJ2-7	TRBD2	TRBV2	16	CASRGLAGDRGDEQYF	TGTGCCAGCAGAGGACTAGCGGGAGACCGCGGGGACGAGCAGTACTTC
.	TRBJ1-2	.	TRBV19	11	CATRTNYGYTF	TGTGCCACCAGAACTAACTATGGCTACACCTTC
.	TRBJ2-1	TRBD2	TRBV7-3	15	CASSLMSGRADEQFF	TGTGCCAGCAGCTTAATGAGCGGGAGGGCGGATGAGCAGTTCTTC
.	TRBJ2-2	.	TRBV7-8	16	CASSHRRIENTGELFF	TGTGCCAGCAGCCACAGACGGATCGAGAACACCGGGGAGCTGTTTTTT
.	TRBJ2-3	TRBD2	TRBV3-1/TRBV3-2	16	CASSHLGLAGADTQYF	TGTGCCAGCAGCCACCTTGGACTAGCTGGCGCAGATACGCAGTATTTT
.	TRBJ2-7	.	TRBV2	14	CASSDGTAFYEQYF	TGTGCCAGCAGTGACGGTACCGCTTTCTACGAGCAGTACTTC
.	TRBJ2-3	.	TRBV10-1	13	CASSDDEGDTQYF	TGCGCCAGCAGTGACGATGAGGGAGATACGCAGTATTTT
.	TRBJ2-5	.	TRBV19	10	CASGIETQYF	TGTGCCAGCGGGATTGAGACCCAGTACTTC
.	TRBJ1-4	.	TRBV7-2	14	CASSLVGEGEKLFF	TGTGCCAGCAGCTTAGTAGGGGAAGGTGAAAAACTGTTTTTT
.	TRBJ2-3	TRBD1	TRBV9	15	CASSDGDRGTDTQYF	TGTGCCAGCAGCGATGGGGACAGGGGCACAGATACGCAGTATTTT
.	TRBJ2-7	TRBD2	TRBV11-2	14	CASSQGTSSYEQYF	TGTGCCAGCAGCCAAGGGACTAGCTCCTACGAGCAGTACTTC
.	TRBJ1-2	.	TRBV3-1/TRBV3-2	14	CASSRGGGSYGYTF	TGTGCCAGCAGCCGAGGGGGGGGGAGCTATGGCTACACCTTC
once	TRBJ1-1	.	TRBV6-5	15	CASSYSGSLQPEAFF	TGTGCCAGCAGTTACTCCGGTAGTCTGCAACCTGAAGCTTTCTTT